The TCR beta chain under discussion was sequenced for a study of regulatory and conventional T cells in RAG deficiency. Broader study findings: Shannon entropy was markedly lower and Simpson indices higher in RAG-deficient patients than control T-cell subsets. Omenn syndrome and CID/AS patients had 80 to 100-fold fewer unique Treg TCR beta sequences, versus approximately 9.8-fold elsewhere. Patient subsets had shorter CDR3s; Omenn Treg-Tconv overlap exceeded 80%.

With respect to this clone: Its specificity is not known.

The sorted conventional CD4+ T cells were CD25-low and CD127-high, with genomic DNA sequenced. The CDR3 runs to 14 residues. The germline V gene encodes CDR1 SGDLS and CDR2 YYNGEE. Only in-frame clones appear in the TCRdb table, and some are missing; sequencing was by immunoSEQ multiplex PCR. The table has some 30,000 clones, around 96% seen once. The same data also went into a second study, on regulatory T cells. This second study says: Amplification used 52 TRBV primers and 13 TRBJ primers. Regulatory T cells showed the strongest V-J pair restriction and V/J gene skewing among patient repertoires.

The sequence derives from a human donor in good health. The chain carries TRBV9 and TRBJ2-5, with 7 nucleotides matching TRBD1. Near its end, the DNA agrees better with TRBJ2-7, so the J call may be wrong. The sequenced material came from CD25- CD4+ T cells sorted from blood. CDR3 coding DNA: TGTGCCAGCAGCCCCCCGACAGGGAAAGCCGAGCAGTACTTC. It yields the protein CASSPPTGKAEQYF.